The 25 T cell receptor beta chains given below trace back to one sample, sequenced in a study of T-cell memory formation after mild COVID-19. TCRdb processed the 5' RACE reads anew with MiXCR; each CDR3 protein has one entry. The sample consists of about 430,000 distinct CDR3 sequences, roughly a quarter of them appearing once. Sequenced material: PBMCs or a T cell subset sorted from them (not recorded which). These receptor sequences come from an adult woman who had mild COVID-19 (a few samples of this study predate the infection). Cell type and time point are not known.

This clonotype was detected a few times. CDR3 sequence (DNA): TGCGCCAGCAGCCAACTCGGCTACAAATCCAGCAGGGAGCCGACCTACGAGCAGTACTTC. Translated: CASSQLGYKSSREPTYEQYF. The V gene is TRBV4-3, the J gene TRBJ2-7; D tentatively reads TRBD1 or TRBD2 (5 bases each). There are 20 residues in the CDR3. Trimming left V 2 bases short and J 2 bases short, with 28 bases between. Germline CDR1 is LGHNA and CDR2 is YSLEER.

The rearrangement links TRBV7-2 to TRBJ2-2, with a possible D match to TRBD2 (5 bases). V lost 2 bases and J 2 bases, leaving 9 bases between the germline ends. Per the germline V gene, CDR1 is SGHTA and CDR2 is FQGNSA. This CDR3 region has 15 residues. CDR3 region: CASSLTGRNTGELFF. CDR3 in DNA: TGTGCCAGCAGCTTAACGGGGAGAAACACCGGGGAGCTGTTTTTT.

This clonotype was detected a few times. The chain combines TRBV2 with TRBJ2-7, with D perhaps matching TRBD2 (6 bases). Per germline, CDR1 SNHLY and CDR2 FYNNEI. There are 15 residues in the CDR3. V dropped 3 bases and J dropped 3 bases, with 15 bases sitting between them. CDR3 nucleotide sequence: TGTGCCAGCAGTGAGGGCGGAGGCGGGGTCTACGAGCAGTACTTC. It specifies CASSEGGGGVYEQYF.

This clonotype showed up just a few times. V gene TRBV12-3 or TRBV12-4 combines with J gene TRBJ2-7, with D uncertain. Trimming cost V 6 bases and J 7 bases, with 16 bases left between them. The CDR3 covers 13 residues. Here the CDR3 reads CASSSLGTGEQYF. In DNA, the CDR3 is TGTGCCAGCAGCTCCTTAGGTACTGGAGAGCAGTACTTC.

This sequence joins TRBV6-2 or TRBV6-3 and TRBJ2-5; TRBD2 matches at 11 bases. V dropped 4 bases and J dropped 2; count of bases not matched to a gene: 9. The CDR3 contains 17 residues. Germline V gene lookup returns CDR1 MNHEY and CDR2 SVGEGT. The DNA for the CDR3 is TGTGCCAGCAGTTCCACGACTAGCGGGATATCACAAGAGACCCAGTACTTC. It yields the protein CASSSTTSGISQETQYF.

The rearrangement joins TRBV7-3 to TRBJ1-2; TRBD1 is a possible D gene (5 bases). Trimming cost V 2 bases and J 7 bases, with 11 bases left between them. This CDR3 comprises 13 residues. Germline V gene sequence: CDR1 SGHTA, CDR2 FQGTGA. CDR3 nucleotides: TGTGCCAGCAGCTTACTGGGGACTGCTGGCTACACCTTC. The encoded protein is CASSLLGTAGYTF.

The chain joins TRBV20-1 to TRBJ2-3, with 13 positions matching TRBD2. Losses at the gene ends were 6 bases for V and 3 bases for J; bases not matched to a gene: 6. The CDR3 covers 15 residues. The germline V gene has CDR1 DFQATT and CDR2 SNEGSKA (reference sequence). The CDR3 bases are TGCAGTGCGGGGAGGGGACTAGCGGGGACAGATACGCAGTATTTT. Its protein product is CSAGRGLAGTDTQYF.

This clonotype was observed a handful of times. J is TRBJ2-7 and V is TRBV3-1; 7 positions agree with TRBD2. The CDR3 loop spans 13 amino acids. The germline V gene encodes CDR1 LGHDT and CDR2 YNNKEL (reference sequence). Trimming at V came to 7 bases and at J to 2 bases, leaving 5 bases not matched to a gene. CDR3 in DNA: TGTGCCAGCACATCTAGCGGACCCTACGAGCAGTACTTC. It translates to CASTSSGPYEQYF.

This clonotype has only a few counts. This chain links TRBV5-1 with TRBJ2-7; D ambiguous. The CDR3 extends over 14 amino acids. Trimming removed 3 bases at V and 0 bases at J, with 10 bases between. Germline V gives CDR1 SGHRS, CDR2 YFSETQ. Here the CDR3 reads CASSWASGSYEQYF. Written as DNA, the CDR3 is TGCGCCAGCAGCTGGGCATCCGGCTCCTACGAGCAGTACTTC.

The chain employs TRBV4-3 and TRBJ2-5, with D hard to call. V was cut by 0 bases and J by 1 base, with 12 bases left in between. The CDR3 spans 16 residues. Germline lookup yields CDR1 LGHNA and CDR2 YSLEER. CDR3 coding DNA: TGCGCCAGCAGCCAAGATGCTGTGAGGTCCCAAGAGACCCAGTACTTC. It is translated as CASSQDAVRSQETQYF.

This clonotype was counted a few times. The chain combines TRBV20-1 with TRBJ1-2; D perhaps matches TRBD1 (5 bases). Trimming took 1 base from V and 6 from J, leaving 18 bases between them. CDR1 DFQATT and CDR2 SNEGSKA come from the germline V gene (reference sequence). The CDR3 consists of 15 residues. The CDR3 sequence is CSARVEWVDSHGYTF. As DNA, the CDR3 is TGCAGTGCTAGAGTGGAGTGGGTCGACAGCCATGGCTACACCTTC.

This clonotype has only a few counts. The chain recombines TRBV5-1 with TRBJ2-6; 7 bases agree with TRBD1. In germline, CDR1 is SGHRS, CDR2 YFSETQ. The length of the CDR3 is 16 residues. Losses at the gene ends were 1 base for V and 0 bases for J; bases not matched to a gene: 1. In DNA, the CDR3 is TGCGCCAGCAGCTTGCGACAGGGCTCTGGGGCCAACGTCCTGACTTTC. Protein: CASSLRQGSGANVLTF.

The chain uses TRBV10-3 and TRBJ2-3, with 12 bases fitting TRBD2. The trim removed 4 bases at V and 2 bases at J, leaving 1 base unmatched. The CDR3 has 15 amino acids. The V gene's germline CDR1 is ENHRY and CDR2 SYGVKD. The CDR3 DNA is TGTGCCATCAGTGGACTAGCGGGGGCCACAGATACGCAGTATTTT. This translates into CAISGLAGATDTQYF.

This clonotype was seen ten or more times. The chain employs TRBV28 and TRBJ2-7; the match to TRBD2 covers 8 bases. The CDR3 is made up of 15 amino acids. V dropped 6 bases and J dropped 1; count of bases not matched to a gene: 8. Germline-derived CDR1 and CDR2 are MDHEN and SYDVKM. For the CDR3, the DNA is TGTGCCAGCAGCCCCCGGGGGGGAGGTTCCTACGAGCAGTACTTC. Protein: CASSPRGGGSYEQYF.

This clonotype has a handful of counts. The chain employs TRBV10-3 and TRBJ1-2; 12 bases fit TRBD1. CDR3 length: 16 residues. The junction had 9 bases not matched to a gene; V was cut back by 7 bases and J by 3 bases. Germline values: CDR1 ENHRY, CDR2 SYGVKD. CDR3 in amino acids: CAIKGTGTGGDYGYTF. The CDR3 DNA reads as TGTGCCATCAAAGGAACCGGGACAGGGGGCGACTATGGCTACACCTTC.

The chain carries TRBV3-1 and TRBJ2-7; 10 nucleotides line up with TRBD2. Germline CDR1 LGHDT, CDR2 YNNKEL (reference sequence). The CDR3 loop spans 14 amino acids. V lost 3 bases to trimming and J lost 4 bases; unmatched junction nucleotides: 3. The CDR3 region is CASSHGTSVYEQYF. The DNA of the CDR3 is TGTGCCAGCAGCCATGGGACTAGCGTATACGAGCAGTACTTC.

This rearrangement joins TRBV5-1 to TRBJ1-1, with 11 nucleotides matching TRBD1. This CDR3 has 15 amino acids. Trimming cost V 4 bases and J 4 bases; bases outside gene matches: 6. Germline V gives CDR1 SGHRS, CDR2 YFSETQ. CDR3 bases: TGCGCCAGCAGCGCTGGGGGGACAGGGGGCACTGAAGCTTTCTTT. Amino acid sequence: CASSAGGTGGTEAFF.

The genes are TRBV28 and TRBJ2-3, with no clear D. This CDR3 comprises 16 residues. CDR1 is MDHEN and CDR2 is SYDVKM in the germline V gene. With 6 bases removed from V and 3 bases from J, the gap between germline ends came to 19 bases. The CDR3 nucleotides are TGTGCCAGCAGCCAACCCTGGACGTCTCAGACAGATACGCAGTATTTT. Its translation is CASSQPWTSQTDTQYF. Filled out from reference TRBV28 and TRBJ2-3, the complete variable domain reads DVKVTQSSRYLVKRTGEKVFLECVQDMDHENMFWYRQDPGLGLRLIYFSYDVKMKEKGDIPEGYSVSREKKERFSLILESASTNQTSMYLCASSQPWTSQTDTQYFGPGTRLTVL.

The CDR3 region is CASSVSDRESYEQYF. Here the CDR3 DNA reads TGTGCCAGCAGCGTATCTGACAGGGAATCCTACGAGCAGTACTTC. The chain links TRBV9 to TRBJ2-7; 7 bases match TRBD1. Germline CDR1 and CDR2: SGDLS and YYNGEE. This CDR3 is built from 15 residues. The trim removed 1 base at V and 1 base at J, leaving 5 bases unmatched.

Only a few counts were recorded for this clonotype. The chain couples TRBV3-1 to TRBJ1-1, with TRBD1 identical over 7 bases. From germline, CDR1 is LGHDT and CDR2 YNNKEL (reference sequence). The CDR3 contains 14 residues. After removal of 0 bases from V and 5 bases from J, the junction contained 3 bases not matched to a gene. The CDR3 nucleotides are TGTGCCAGCAGCCAAGAGACAGGGAGAACTGAAGCTTTCTTT. It codes for CASSQETGRTEAFF.

The table lists this clonotype with a few counts. The chain links TRBV24-1 to TRBJ2-3, with a tentative D call TRBD1 (6 bases). CDR3 length: 15 residues. Germline V gives CDR1 KGHDR, CDR2 SFDVKD. V dropped 5 bases and J dropped 1 base, with 12 bases sitting between them. Here the CDR3 reads CATSGRTARTDTQYF. Written as DNA, the CDR3 is TGTGCCACCAGTGGGAGGACAGCACGCACAGATACGCAGTATTTT.

The chain joins TRBV24-1 to TRBJ2-7, with D perhaps TRBD2 (5 bases). Germline V lookup: CDR1 KGHDR, CDR2 SFDVKD. The CDR3 length is 14 residues. V lost 4 bases, J lost 5 bases, and 14 bases lay in between. The CDR3 loop reads CATSDPRVANEQYF. The CDR3 nucleotides are TGTGCCACCAGTGACCCGAGGGTTGCGAACGAGCAGTACTTC.

This clonotype was recorded many times. The rearrangement links TRBV29-1 to TRBJ2-5, with D perhaps TRBD2 (6 bases). CDR1 is SQVTM and CDR2 is ANQGSEA in the germline V gene. The CDR3 contains 13 residues. Trimming pared 5 bases from V and 1 base from J, leaving 11 bases between. The CDR3 sequence is CSVLRDSQETQYF. The DNA for the CDR3 is TGCAGCGTTTTACGGGACTCCCAAGAGACCCAGTACTTC.

This rearrangement joins TRBV24-1 to TRBJ2-2, with 12 bases identical to TRBD2. CDR3 size: 15 residues. With 10 bases clipped from V and 7 bases from J, the junction kept 9 bases outside the gene matches. Germline CDR1 KGHDR, CDR2 SFDVKD. CDR3 in DNA: TGTGCCACGGCATCTAGCGGGAGGGCCGTCGGGGAGCTGTTTTTT. The encoded protein is CATASSGRAVGELFF.

V usage is TRBV6-6 and J usage is TRBJ1-5, with D perhaps TRBD1 (5 bases). This CDR3 comprises 16 residues. V was clipped by 6 bases and J by 7 bases, with 22 bases between them. Per the germline V gene, CDR1 is MNHNY and CDR2 is SVGAGI (reference sequence). The CDR3 nucleotides read TGTGCCAGCAGATCCAAATCGGGGCCTGCCGGACAGCCCCAGCATTTT. It yields the protein CASRSKSGPAGQPQHF.